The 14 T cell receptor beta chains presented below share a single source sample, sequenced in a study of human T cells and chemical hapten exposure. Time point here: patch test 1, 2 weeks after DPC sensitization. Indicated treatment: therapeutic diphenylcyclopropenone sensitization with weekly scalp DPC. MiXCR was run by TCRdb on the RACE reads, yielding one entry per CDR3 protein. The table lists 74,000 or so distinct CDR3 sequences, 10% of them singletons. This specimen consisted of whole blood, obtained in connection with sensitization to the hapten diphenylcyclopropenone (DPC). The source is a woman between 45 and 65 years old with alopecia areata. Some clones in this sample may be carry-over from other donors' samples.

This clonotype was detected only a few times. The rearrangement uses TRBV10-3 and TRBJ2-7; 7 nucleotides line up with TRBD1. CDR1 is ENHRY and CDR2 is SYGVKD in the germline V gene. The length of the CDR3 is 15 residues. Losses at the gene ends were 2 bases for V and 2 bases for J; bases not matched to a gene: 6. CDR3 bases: TGTGCCATCAGTGAGCCCGGGACAGTCCCCTACGAGCAGTACTTC. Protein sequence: CAISEPGTVPYEQYF.

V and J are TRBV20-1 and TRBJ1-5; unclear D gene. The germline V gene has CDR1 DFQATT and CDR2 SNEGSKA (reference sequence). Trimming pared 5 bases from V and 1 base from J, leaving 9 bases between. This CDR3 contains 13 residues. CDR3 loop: CSAPEWSNQPQHF. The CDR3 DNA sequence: TGCAGTGCTCCTGAGTGGAGCAATCAGCCCCAGCATTTT.

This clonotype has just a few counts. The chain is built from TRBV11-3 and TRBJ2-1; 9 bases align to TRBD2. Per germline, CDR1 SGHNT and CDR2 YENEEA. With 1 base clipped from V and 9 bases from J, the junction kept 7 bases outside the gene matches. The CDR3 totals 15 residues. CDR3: CASSLVASGKSEQFF. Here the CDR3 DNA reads TGTGCCAGCAGCTTAGTTGCTAGCGGGAAGAGTGAGCAGTTCTTC.

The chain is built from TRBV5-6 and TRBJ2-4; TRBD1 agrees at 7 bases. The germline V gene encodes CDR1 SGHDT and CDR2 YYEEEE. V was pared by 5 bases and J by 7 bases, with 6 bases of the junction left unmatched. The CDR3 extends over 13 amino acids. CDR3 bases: TGTGCCAGCAGTCGGACAGGATCGAACATTCAGTACTTC. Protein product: CASSRTGSNIQYF.

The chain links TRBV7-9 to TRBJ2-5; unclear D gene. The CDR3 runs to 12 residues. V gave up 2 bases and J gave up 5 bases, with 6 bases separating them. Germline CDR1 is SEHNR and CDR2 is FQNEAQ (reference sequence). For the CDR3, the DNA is TGTGCCAGCAGCTTATATGTGGAGACCCAGTACTTC. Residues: CASSLYVETQYF.

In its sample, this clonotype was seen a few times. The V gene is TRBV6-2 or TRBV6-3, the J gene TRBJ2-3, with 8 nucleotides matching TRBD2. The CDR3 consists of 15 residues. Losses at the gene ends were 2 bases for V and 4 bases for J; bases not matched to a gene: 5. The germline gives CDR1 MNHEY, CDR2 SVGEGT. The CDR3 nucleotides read TGTGCCAGCAGTTACAGCGGGGGTAAGGCAGATACGCAGTATTTT. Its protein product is CASSYSGGKADTQYF.

The CDR3 nucleotides are TGTGCCAGCAGCTCAGACAGGGGAGGCATTCAGTACTTC. Its translation: CASSSDRGGIQYF. The rearrangement links TRBV7-9 to TRBJ2-4; the match to TRBD1 covers 8 bases. CDR1 is SEHNR and CDR2 is FQNEAQ in the germline V gene (reference sequence). V lost 4 bases and J lost 9; bases outside the gene matches: 5. This CDR3 contains 13 residues.

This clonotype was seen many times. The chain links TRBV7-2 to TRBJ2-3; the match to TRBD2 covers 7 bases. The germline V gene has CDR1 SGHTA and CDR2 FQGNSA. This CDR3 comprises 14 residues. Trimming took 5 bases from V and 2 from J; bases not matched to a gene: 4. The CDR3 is CASSPGGNTDTQYF. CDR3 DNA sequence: TGTGCCAGCAGCCCGGGAGGAAACACAGATACGCAGTATTTT. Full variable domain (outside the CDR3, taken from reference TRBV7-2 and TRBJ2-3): GAGVSQSPSNKVTEKGKDVELRCDPISGHTALYWYRQSLGQGLEFLIYFQGNSAPDKSGLPSDRFSAERTGGSVSTLTIQRTQQEDSAVYLCASSPGGNTDTQYFGPGTRLTVL.

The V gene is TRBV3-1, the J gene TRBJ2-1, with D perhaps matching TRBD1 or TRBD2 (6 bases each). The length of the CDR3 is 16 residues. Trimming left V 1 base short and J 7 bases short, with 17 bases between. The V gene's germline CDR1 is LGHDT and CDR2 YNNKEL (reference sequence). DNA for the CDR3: TGTGCCAGCAGCCAAGTAGGTAGAGGGGGGATTAATGAGCAGTTCTTC. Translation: CASSQVGRGGINEQFF.

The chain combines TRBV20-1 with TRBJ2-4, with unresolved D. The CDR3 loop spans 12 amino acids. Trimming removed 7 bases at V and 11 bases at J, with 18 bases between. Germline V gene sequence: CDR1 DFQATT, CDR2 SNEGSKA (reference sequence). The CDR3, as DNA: TGCAGTGTTGAGAAGACACCACGCTTTCAGTACTTC. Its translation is CSVEKTPRFQYF.

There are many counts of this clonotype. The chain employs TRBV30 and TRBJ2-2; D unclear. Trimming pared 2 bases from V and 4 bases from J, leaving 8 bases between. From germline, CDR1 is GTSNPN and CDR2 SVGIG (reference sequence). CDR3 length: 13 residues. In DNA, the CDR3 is TGTGCCTGGAGTACAATCATCACCGGGGAGCTGTTTTTT. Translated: CAWSTIITGELFF.

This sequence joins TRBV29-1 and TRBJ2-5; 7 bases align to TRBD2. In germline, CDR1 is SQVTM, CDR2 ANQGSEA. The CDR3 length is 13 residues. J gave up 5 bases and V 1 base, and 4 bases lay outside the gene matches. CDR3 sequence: CSVEAPRGETQYF. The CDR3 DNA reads TGCAGCGTTGAAGCCCCGCGGGGGGAGACCCAGTACTTC.

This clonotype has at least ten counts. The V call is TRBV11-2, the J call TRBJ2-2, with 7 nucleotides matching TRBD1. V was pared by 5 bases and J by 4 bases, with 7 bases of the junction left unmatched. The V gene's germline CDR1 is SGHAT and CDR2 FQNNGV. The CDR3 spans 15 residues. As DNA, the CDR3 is TGTGCCAGCAGCGAGGGGGCAGGGATCACCGGGGAGCTGTTTTTT. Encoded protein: CASSEGAGITGELFF.

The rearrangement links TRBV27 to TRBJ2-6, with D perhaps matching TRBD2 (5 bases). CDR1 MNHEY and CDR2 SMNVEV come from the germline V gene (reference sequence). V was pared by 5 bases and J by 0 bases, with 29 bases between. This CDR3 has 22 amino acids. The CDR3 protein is CASSRGSPTEPVSSSGANVLTF. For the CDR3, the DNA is TGTGCCAGCAGTCGAGGGAGTCCCACAGAGCCAGTCTCGTCCTCTGGGGCCAACGTCCTGACTTTC. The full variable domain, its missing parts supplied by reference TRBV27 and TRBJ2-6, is EAQVTQNPRYLITVTGKKLTVTCSQNMNHEYMSWYRQDPGLGLRQIYYSMNVEVTDKGDVPEGYKVSRKEKRNFPLILESPSPNQTSLYFCASSRGSPTEPVSSSGANVLTFGAGSRLTVL.